What follows are 24 T cell receptor beta chains derived from one specimen sequenced in a study of a mutant IDH1 vaccine in newly diagnosed glioma. The time point denotes: week 11, during vaccination. Each dose of the vaccine consisted of 300 ug of mutant IDH1 20-mer peptide, with topical imiquimod. These TCRs' antigens remain unknown. Repertoires were generated with immunoSEQ multiplex PCR, while TCRdb's copy carries only in-frame clones and drops some. This table holds about 130,000 clones, around four fifths found once. The starting material was PBMCs, obtained from a glioma patient whose treatment included an IDH1 peptide vaccine. These receptors all come from a man aged 40-49 years with glioma.

V is TRBV19 and J is TRBJ1-5; D not certain. The CDR3 runs to 17 residues. CDR1 and CDR2 (germline): LNHDA, SQIVND (reference sequence). V lost 4 bases to trimming and J lost 3 bases, with 19 bases between them. The CDR3 region is CASSKGWPPTSNQPQHF. CDR3 DNA sequence: TGTGCCAGTAGTAAAGGATGGCCCCCCACCTCCAATCAGCCCCAGCATTTT.

This sequence joins TRBV11-2 and TRBJ1-5; a weak D match, TRBD1 (6 bases). V lost 0 bases and J 5 bases, leaving 11 bases between the germline ends. Germline values: CDR1 SGHAT, CDR2 FQNNGV. The CDR3 is made up of 15 amino acids. The CDR3 DNA reads TGTGCCAGCAGCTTAGAGTCAGGGACACATCAGCCCCAGCATTTT. It encodes CASSLESGTHQPQHF.

This clone appeared many times. The chain couples TRBV7-6 to TRBJ1-5; no clear D gene. The V end was cut by 4 bases, the J end by 10 bases, with 14 bases between. Germline-derived CDR1 and CDR2 are SGHVS and FNYEAQ. The CDR3 loop spans 13 amino acids. The CDR3 spells CASSSGPNYPQHF. The DNA for the CDR3 is TGTGCCAGCAGCTCCGGACCTAATTATCCCCAGCATTTT.

The rearrangement uses TRBV7-2 and TRBJ2-5; 12 bases map to TRBD2. In germline, CDR1 is SGHTA, CDR2 FQGNSA. Losses at the gene ends were 4 bases for V and 7 bases for J; bases not matched to a gene: 10. This CDR3 spans 16 amino acids. CDR3 in DNA: TGTGCCAGCAGCTCTAGCCCTAGCGGGAGGGCAGGGACCCAGTACTTC. Translating it yields CASSSSPSGRAGTQYF. The variable domain in full, with the rest retrieved from reference TRBV7-2 and TRBJ2-5, is GAGVSQSPSNKVTEKGKDVELRCDPISGHTALYWYRQSLGQGLEFLIYFQGNSAPDKSGLPSDRFSAERTGGSVSTLTIQRTQQEDSAVYLCASSSSPSGRAGTQYFGPGTRLLVL.

CDR3 loop: CAIGGQGFYEQYF. CDR3 in DNA: TGTGCCATCGGGGGACAGGGGTTCTACGAGCAGTACTTC. This chain links TRBV10-3 with TRBJ2-7; TRBD1 aligns across 10 bases. This CDR3 region has 13 residues. V lost 8 bases and J lost 3; bases outside the gene matches: 4. The germline V gene has CDR1 ENHRY and CDR2 SYGVKD.

The J gene is TRBJ2-2, the V gene TRBV6-1; TRBD2 agrees at 7 bases. The CDR3 consists of 14 residues. CDR1 MNHNS and CDR2 SASEGT come from the germline V gene. After removal of 4 bases from V and 5 bases from J, the junction contained 4 bases not matched to a gene. The CDR3 DNA reads as TGTGCCAGCAGTGGCGTGGGGGGGACCGGGGAGCTGTTTTTT. Translated, it gives CASSGVGGTGELFF.

V usage is TRBV19 and J usage is TRBJ2-7; the match to TRBD2 covers 8 bases. The CDR3 covers 16 residues. Germline loops: CDR1 LNHDA, CDR2 SQIVND (reference sequence). V dropped 6 bases and J dropped 2; count of bases not matched to a gene: 12. CDR3 sequence reads: CASRGPLRGRPYEQYF. The CDR3, as DNA: TGTGCCAGTAGAGGGCCCCTTCGCGGGAGGCCCTACGAGCAGTACTTC.

This clone was picked up one time. The chain combines TRBV7-9 with TRBJ1-1; D is uncertain. This CDR3 has 12 residues. With 4 bases removed from V and 5 bases from J, the gap between germline ends came to 8 bases. Germline V lookup: CDR1 SEHNR, CDR2 FQNEAQ (reference sequence). The CDR3: CASSSRRTEAFF. CDR3 sequence (DNA): TGTGCCAGCAGCTCAAGAAGAACTGAAGCTTTCTTT.

The gene calls are TRBV5-1 and TRBJ2-2, with D possibly TRBD1 on 6 matching bases. The CDR3 extends over 15 amino acids. CDR1 SGHRS and CDR2 YFSETQ come from the germline V gene. Trimming stripped 6 bases from V and 6 bases from J, with 18 bases between. The CDR3: CASNLMQGSAGELFF. The CDR3 region has the DNA TGCGCCAGCAATCTGATGCAGGGGTCTGCCGGGGAGCTGTTTTTT. Looking up the rest from reference TRBV5-1 and TRBJ2-2 gives the full variable domain: KAGVTQTPRYLIKTRGQQVTLSCSPISGHRSVSWYQQTPGQGLQFLFEYFSETQRNKGNFPGRFSGRQFSNSRSEMNVSTLELGDSALYLCASNLMQGSAGELFFGEGSRLTVL.

CDR3 protein: CAIAPAANTEAFF. CDR3 nucleotides: TGTGCCATCGCCCCGGCAGCGAACACTGAAGCTTTCTTT. V is TRBV10-3 and J is TRBJ1-1, with D hard to call. V was trimmed by 8 bases and J by 1 base, leaving 11 bases between them. The CDR3 totals 13 residues. CDR1 ENHRY and CDR2 SYGVKD come from the germline V gene.

About this clone itself: Other DNA sequences in the same sample also yield this CDR3. The V and J genes are TRBV7-9 and TRBJ2-7, with 9 bases that match TRBD2. V shed 5 bases, J shed 1 base, and the junction held 3 bases outside the gene matches. Germline values: CDR1 SEHNR, CDR2 FQNEAQ (reference sequence). The CDR3 extends over 14 amino acids. CDR3 sequence: CASSPAGGSYEQYF. The CDR3 DNA reads TGTGCCAGCAGCCCAGCGGGGGGTTCCTACGAGCAGTACTTC.

In this sample, this clone turned up once. This chain links TRBV5-1 with TRBJ2-5; a possible D gene is TRBD2 (6 bases). Germline V gene lookup returns CDR1 SGHRS and CDR2 YFSETQ. The V end was cut by 3 bases, the J end by 5 bases, with 14 bases between. This CDR3 comprises 14 residues. The CDR3 nucleotides read TGCGCCAGCAGCTCGGTGGGAGGCCTGGAGACCCAGTACTTC. It codes for CASSSVGGLETQYF.

The table lists this clone with a count of one. The gene calls are TRBV10-3 and TRBJ2-3; D is perhaps TRBD2 (6 bases). Trimming took off 4 bases at V and 5 bases at J, with 10 bases between the two ends. The CDR3 extends over 13 amino acids. Per the germline V gene, CDR1 is ENHRY and CDR2 is SYGVKD. In DNA, the CDR3 is TGTGCCATCAGTGTAGGAGGGAGAGATACGCAGTATTTT. It is translated as CAISVGGRDTQYF.

The genes are TRBV19 and TRBJ2-1; D is tentatively TRBD1 or TRBD2 (7 bases each). Germline V CDR1 and CDR2: LNHDA, SQIVND (reference sequence). The ends were cut back, 5 bases at V and 10 bases at J, with 27 bases in the middle. The CDR3 is 17 amino acids. CDR3 region: CASSGRVSGGAGVEQFF. CDR3 DNA sequence: TGTGCCAGTAGTGGCCGCGTCTCAGGGGGGGCAGGGGTAGAGCAGTTCTTC.

The V and J genes are TRBV28 and TRBJ2-7; either TRBD1 or TRBD2 may supply D (5 bases each). Trimming stripped 0 bases from V and 2 bases from J, with 14 bases between. Germline CDR1 reads MDHEN; CDR2 reads SYDVKM. The CDR3 has 16 amino acids. Here the CDR3 DNA reads TGTGCCAGCAGTTTATGGGGACGCTTCAATACCTACGAGCAGTACTTC. It yields the protein CASSLWGRFNTYEQYF.

The genes are TRBV30 and TRBJ1-1, with no clear D. The CDR3 length is 12 residues. Trimming removed 8 bases at V and 7 bases at J, with 17 bases between. Germline V gene data show CDR1 as GTSNPN and CDR2 as SVGIG (reference sequence). The CDR3 loop is CAGDESGLEAFF. In nucleotides, the CDR3 is TGTGCCGGGGATGAGAGTGGTCTTGAAGCTTTCTTT.

The V call is TRBV5-4, the J call TRBJ1-3; the D gene is possibly TRBD1 (6 bases). The germline V gene encodes CDR1 SGHNT and CDR2 YYREEE (reference sequence). V lost 4 bases and J 2 bases, leaving 13 bases between the germline ends. There are 15 residues in the CDR3. Here the CDR3 DNA reads TGTGCCAGCAGCCAGGACAGATCCACTGGAAACACCATATATTTT. Translating it yields CASSQDRSTGNTIYF.

V and J are TRBV4-3 and TRBJ2-3; D perhaps matches TRBD2 (6 bases). There are 15 residues in the CDR3. The germline V gene has CDR1 LGHNA and CDR2 YSLEER. V was trimmed by 0 bases and J by 4 bases, leaving 11 bases between them. The CDR3 DNA sequence: TGCGCCAGCAGCCAAGAAGGAGGGGTTCCAGATACGCAGTATTTT. This codes for CASSQEGGVPDTQYF.

The V gene is TRBV5-1, the J gene TRBJ2-1; 7 nucleotides match TRBD2. Losses at the gene ends were 5 bases for V and 2 bases for J; bases not matched to a gene: 4. Germline V gene lookup returns CDR1 SGHRS and CDR2 YFSETQ. This CDR3 is 14 amino acids long. The CDR3 loop reads CASRASGAYNEQFF. CDR3 in DNA: TGCGCCAGCAGGGCTAGCGGAGCCTACAATGAGCAGTTCTTC.

CDR3 region: CASSSTGSQGGYTF. Written as DNA, the CDR3 is TGTGCCAGCTCATCGACAGGCTCCCAGGGGGGCTACACCTTC. The rearrangement links TRBV18 to TRBJ1-2, with D maybe TRBD1 (6 bases). V was pared by 5 bases and J by 8 bases, with 18 bases between. The CDR3 length is 14 residues. Germline-derived CDR1 and CDR2 are KGHSH and LQKENI. The full variable domain, in which reference TRBV18 and TRBJ1-2 provide the parts outside the CDR3, is NAGVMQNPRHLVRRRGQEARLRCSPMKGHSHVYWYRQLPEEGLKFMVYLQKENIIDESGMPKERFSAEFPKEGPSILRIQQVVRGDSAAYFCASSSTGSQGGYTFGSGTRLTVV.

The chain links TRBV29-1 to TRBJ2-1, with D tentatively TRBD2 (6 bases). Deletions cut 5 bases from V and 0 bases from J, with 14 bases between. This CDR3 region has 15 residues. Germline loops: CDR1 SQVTM, CDR2 ANQGSEA. Here the CDR3 reads CSVQGSGNSYNEQFF. The DNA for the CDR3 is TGCAGCGTTCAAGGTAGCGGCAACTCCTACAATGAGCAGTTCTTC.

The genes are TRBV7-2 and TRBJ2-5; either TRBD1 or TRBD2 may supply D (5 bases each). The length of the CDR3 is 12 residues. V was shortened by 5 bases and J by 5 bases, with 9 bases between the two germline ends. The germline gives CDR1 SGHTA, CDR2 FQGNSA. The CDR3 protein is CASSLGDETQYF. DNA for the CDR3: TGTGCCAGCAGCCTAGGGGACGAGACCCAGTACTTC.

V usage is TRBV7-9 and J usage is TRBJ2-5; 9 bases are a match to TRBD1. V trimming: 1 base; J trimming: 0 bases; junction bases outside the gene matches: 0. Germline CDR1 reads SEHNR; CDR2 reads FQNEAQ (reference sequence). The CDR3 sequence is 15 residues long. The CDR3 bases are TGTGCCAGCAGCTTAGGGGACAGGGACCAAGAGACCCAGTACTTC. Its protein is CASSLGDRDQETQYF.

The genes are TRBV30 and TRBJ2-7, with unresolved D. Germline assignment: CDR1 GTSNPN and CDR2 SVGIG (reference sequence). The V end lost 0 bases, the J end lost 5 bases, and 14 bases lay between the germline ends. The CDR3 runs 14 residues. This CDR3 reads CAWSVTKFGHEQYF. The CDR3 DNA is TGTGCCTGGAGTGTAACTAAATTTGGGCACGAGCAGTACTTC.